This entry features one T cell receptor beta chain sequence. The data are from a study of blood T cell repertoires in COVID-19. Study details: Both acute and convalescent COVID-19 samples were obtained from the United States, Italy and Spain. Sources were T cells, B-cell-depleted T cells, or PBMCs; the material itself was cDNA or gDNA.

V was cut by 0 bases and J by 0 bases, with 9 bases left in between. From germline, CDR1 is SGHDN and CDR2 FVKESK. CDR3 length equals 16 residues. In the study's own analysis: Amplification of reference gene primers was used by the study to estimate nucleated cell counts. Assay used: immunoSEQ multiplex PCR; TCRdb lists only in-frame clones, some missing. V, J and clone size were drawn from that table, and D and trimming were deduced from the DNA. There are over 150,000 clones in the sample; approximately 87% occur only once, and 20% to 25% lies in the top ten. The rearrangement joins TRBV14 to TRBJ2-1; D unclear. The sequencing sample was made of peripheral blood. The receptor's source is a man in his 70s with active or convalescent COVID-19. CDR3 region: CASSQDRGSSYNEQFF. CDR3 DNA: TGTGCCAGCAGCCAAGATAGAGGAAGCTCCTACAATGAGCAGTTCTTC.